Each of the 26 T cell receptor beta chains below was sequenced from the same sample in a study of persistence of HIV-infected CD4 T cells. No antigens are known for them. Overlapping HIV-1 Gag 15-mer peptides at 0.85 to 1 ug per peptide per mL were used. CD40L-negative CD69-negative CD45RO-high memory CD4+ T cells were sorted as populations depleted of antigen-responding cells. The immunoSEQ assay was version 4, run in survey mode. Method: immunoSEQ multiplex PCR; TCRdb's copy keeps in-frame clones and lacks some. The sample consists of more than 30,000 clones, around 83% of them appearing once. The sample in question was cultured CD4+ T cells from PBMCs, obtained from a patient who received antiretroviral therapy. These receptors originate from an adult with HIV. The donor label of this sample is uncertain.

J is TRBJ1-2 and V is TRBV5-1; no firm D call. The germline gives CDR1 SGHRS, CDR2 YFSETQ. V lost 0 bases to trimming and J lost 6 bases, with 15 bases between them. The CDR3 has 15 amino acids. CDR3 protein: CASSLERQSFHGYTF. CDR3 nucleotide sequence: TGCGCCAGCAGCTTGGAACGGCAGAGTTTCCATGGCTACACCTTC.

This sequence joins TRBV28 and TRBJ1-4, with 10 bases matching TRBD1. V dropped 5 bases and J dropped 10; count of bases not matched to a gene: 7. The CDR3 length is 14 residues. Germline-derived CDR1 and CDR2 are MDHEN and SYDVKM. The DNA of the CDR3 is TGTGCCAGCAGTGGGGGACAGGGGTCAGGAAAACTGTTTTTT. Protein sequence: CASSGGQGSGKLFF.

This chain joins TRBV7-6 and TRBJ1-1, with TRBD1 identical over 7 bases. Germline loops: CDR1 SGHVS, CDR2 FNYEAQ. The CDR3 is 15 residues long. Trimming removed 1 base from V and 2 bases from J; junction bases left unmatched: 4. The CDR3: CASSLVKGGNTEAFF. CDR3 coding DNA: TGTGCCAGCAGCTTAGTAAAAGGGGGCAACACTGAAGCTTTCTTT.

The V and J genes are TRBV5-4 and TRBJ1-1; D is unclear. This CDR3 comprises 14 residues. The germline gives CDR1 SGHNT, CDR2 YYREEE (reference sequence). The V end was cut by 4 bases, the J end by 4 bases, with 14 bases between. CDR3 DNA sequence: TGTGCCAGCAGCCCCGTCCAGGTAGTCACTGAAGCTTTCTTT. It codes for CASSPVQVVTEAFF.

The chain links TRBV28 to TRBJ1-2; D possibly corresponds to TRBD1 (6 bases). The CDR3 extends over 13 amino acids. V dropped 6 bases and J dropped 2 bases, with 10 bases sitting between them. Germline V lookup: CDR1 MDHEN, CDR2 SYDVKM. The CDR3 loop reads CASRGQGNYGYTF. In nucleotides, the CDR3 is TGTGCCAGCAGAGGGCAGGGGAACTATGGCTACACCTTC.

The rearrangement links TRBV7-9 to TRBJ2-7, with D hard to call. CDR3 length: 12 residues. Trimming left V 3 bases short and J 6 bases short, with 9 bases between. CDR1 and CDR2 (germline): SEHNR, FQNEAQ (reference sequence). The CDR3 coding sequence is TGTGCCAGCAGCTTCCCAGGACGCGAGCAGTACGTC. It specifies CASSFPGREQYV.

V usage is TRBV18 and J usage is TRBJ2-1; D remains unclear. CDR3 length: 16 amino acids. Germline V lookup: CDR1 KGHSH, CDR2 LQKENI. Trimming cost V 0 bases and J 2 bases, with 11 bases left between them. CDR3 sequence (DNA): TGTGCCAGCTCACCACCTCTGGGCGCAACCTACAATGAGCAGTTCTTC. Protein: CASSPPLGATYNEQFF.

The rearrangement links TRBV7-6 to TRBJ2-3, with no clear D. V was clipped by 3 bases and J by 6 bases, with 19 bases between them. CDR1 and CDR2 from the germline V gene are SGHVS and FNYEAQ. The CDR3 runs to 16 residues. CDR3 nucleotides: TGTGCCAGCAGCTTTAGTAGTCAGGCAATCAGGGATACGCAGTATTTT. Its protein product is CASSFSSQAIRDTQYF.

The chain carries TRBV2 and TRBJ1-2, with TRBD1 matching 8 bases. CDR1 and CDR2 (germline): SNHLY, FYNNEI. V shed 1 base and J 7 bases; nucleotides not matched to a gene: 5. CDR3 length: 14 amino acids. Here the CDR3 DNA reads TGTGCCAGCAGTGAAGACTACAGGGGGACTGGCTACACCTTC. Translation: CASSEDYRGTGYTF.

On this clone itself: An end of the junction differs from the germline gene, which may be a read error. The genes are TRBV25-1 and TRBJ1-1, with D possibly TRBD1 on 5 matching bases. CDR1 and CDR2 (germline): MGHDK, SYGVNS. The CDR3 runs to 14 residues. CDR3 region: CASSEPGRNTEAFF. Here the CDR3 DNA reads TGTGCCAGTAGTGAACCGGGACGGAACACTGAAGCTTTCTTT.

The CDR3 coding sequence is TGTGCCAGCAGTGATGGGACAGGGCCCCACAATGAGCAGTTCTTC. It specifies CASSDGTGPHNEQFF. The chain joins TRBV6-1 to TRBJ2-1; 9 nucleotides line up with TRBD1. The germline gives CDR1 MNHNS, CDR2 SASEGT. Trimming took 3 bases from V and 5 from J; bases not matched to a gene: 5. This CDR3 has 15 residues.

This chain uses TRBV6-1 with TRBJ1-1; D uncertain. The V end was cut by 0 bases, the J end by 6 bases, with 8 bases between. Looked up from germline, CDR1 is MNHNS and CDR2 is SASEGT. The CDR3 has 13 residues. CDR3 protein: CASSEARGSEAFF. DNA of the CDR3: TGTGCCAGCAGTGAAGCAAGAGGCTCTGAAGCTTTCTTT.

The rearrangement uses TRBV6-5 and TRBJ2-2, with no clear D. The CDR3 runs 13 residues. V lost 6 bases and J lost 5, with 10 bases in between. Germline V gene data show CDR1 as MNHEY and CDR2 as SVGAGI. The CDR3 loop reads CASRGLVTGELFF. The CDR3, as DNA: TGTGCCAGCAGAGGGCTAGTAACCGGGGAGCTGTTTTTT.

This sequence joins TRBV5-1 and TRBJ2-7; D unclear. Deletions cut 5 bases from V and 4 bases from J, with 10 bases between. The V gene's germline CDR1 is SGHRS and CDR2 YFSETQ. This CDR3 has 12 amino acids. The chain's CDR3 is CASRDSGYEQYF. CDR3 nucleotide sequence: TGCGCCAGCAGGGATTCCGGGTACGAGCAGTACTTC.

J is TRBJ2-7 and V is TRBV12-5, with 10 positions matching TRBD1. From germline, CDR1 is LGHNT and CDR2 FRNRAP. This CDR3 comprises 14 residues. V lost 3 bases and J lost 2; bases outside the gene matches: 1. The CDR3 loop is CASGLGTGAYEQYF. The CDR3 region has the DNA TGTGCTAGTGGTTTAGGGACAGGGGCCTACGAGCAGTACTTC.

This sequence joins TRBV9 and TRBJ1-3; 7 bases fit TRBD1. Germline trimming cut 0 bases from V and 1 base from J; bases unmatched to any gene: 1. The CDR3 runs to 15 residues. The V gene's germline CDR1 is SGDLS and CDR2 YYNGEE. The CDR3 region is CASSVGTGSGNTIYF. The CDR3 DNA follows: TGTGCCAGCAGCGTAGGGACAGGTTCTGGAAACACCATATATTTT. Filled out from reference TRBV9 and TRBJ1-3, the complete variable domain reads DSGVTQTPKHLITATGQRVTLRCSPRSGDLSVYWYQQSLDQGLQFLIQYYNGEERAKGNILERFSAQQFPDLHSELNLSSLELGDSALYFCASSVGTGSGNTIYFGEGSWLTVV.

J is TRBJ1-3 and V is TRBV18; TRBD1 matches 8 bases. The CDR3 has 17 amino acids. The germline V gene encodes CDR1 KGHSH and CDR2 LQKENI. Trimming cost V 3 bases and J 2 bases; bases outside gene matches: 9. The CDR3 region has the DNA TGTGCCAGCTCACCTTTGCAGGGGGCTGATGCTGGAAACACCATATATTTT. It is translated as CASSPLQGADAGNTIYF.

Only one count was recorded for this clone. This rearrangement joins TRBV19 to TRBJ2-7, with 10 bases that match TRBD1. V lost 3 bases, J lost 3 bases, and 5 bases stayed unmatched. In germline, CDR1 is LNHDA, CDR2 SQIVND (reference sequence). CDR3 size: 15 residues. DNA for the CDR3: TGTGCCAGTAGTATTGAGGGACAGGGGATCTACGAGCAGTACTTC. Its translation is CASSIEGQGIYEQYF.

The J gene is TRBJ1-1, the V gene TRBV30, with a possible D match to TRBD1 (6 bases). CDR1 is GTSNPN, CDR2 SVGIG, per germline (reference sequence). V was cut by 5 bases and J by 5 bases, with 12 bases left in between. The CDR3 has 12 amino acids. The CDR3 loop reads CAWAAGVTEAFF. CDR3 nucleotide sequence: TGTGCCTGGGCGGCAGGGGTGACTGAAGCTTTCTTT.

The CDR3 DNA reads as TGCGCCAGCAGCACCGGACAGGGGGCCTTAGGCGGCTACACCTTC. This sequence encodes CASSTGQGALGGYTF. V gene TRBV5-1 combines with J gene TRBJ1-2, with 11 bases fitting TRBD1. The CDR3 loop spans 15 amino acids. Trimming cost V 4 bases and J 8 bases; bases outside gene matches: 10. In germline, CDR1 is SGHRS, CDR2 YFSETQ. Drawing the rest from reference TRBV5-1 and TRBJ1-2, the complete variable domain is KAGVTQTPRYLIKTRGQQVTLSCSPISGHRSVSWYQQTPGQGLQFLFEYFSETQRNKGNFPGRFSGRQFSNSRSEMNVSTLELGDSALYLCASSTGQGALGGYTFGSGTRLTVV.

J is TRBJ1-2 and V is TRBV2; 9 bases match TRBD1. This CDR3 spans 14 amino acids. The J segment lost 8 bases and the V segment lost 6 bases, leaving 10 bases of the junction unmatched. Germline loops: CDR1 SNHLY, CDR2 FYNNEI. CDR3 in amino acids: CASRRLGQGRGYTF. CDR3 nucleotide sequence: TGTGCCAGCAGACGACTGGGACAGGGTAGAGGCTACACCTTC.

This clone came up a few times. J is TRBJ1-4 and V is TRBV5-1; 9 positions match TRBD1. The CDR3 consists of 14 residues. Germline V gene lookup returns CDR1 SGHRS and CDR2 YFSETQ. With V trimmed by 4 bases and J by 8 bases, 6 bases remained unmatched. CDR3: CASSPGQGGEKLFF. The CDR3 DNA reads as TGCGCCAGCAGCCCGGGACAGGGTGGAGAAAAACTGTTTTTT. Using reference TRBV5-1 and TRBJ1-4 for the parts outside the CDR3, the full variable domain is KAGVTQTPRYLIKTRGQQVTLSCSPISGHRSVSWYQQTPGQGLQFLFEYFSETQRNKGNFPGRFSGRQFSNSRSEMNVSTLELGDSALYLCASSPGQGGEKLFFGSGTQLSVL.

This clone came up once. The chain combines TRBV5-4 with TRBJ1-6, with 7 nucleotides matching TRBD1. The germline V gene has CDR1 SGHNT and CDR2 YYREEE (reference sequence). The CDR3 runs 16 residues. The ends lost 5 bases at V and 7 bases at J; junction bases unmatched: 12. The CDR3 DNA sequence: TGTGCCAGCAGTCGCGGGGGTGACAGGGCAAATTCACCCCTCCACTTT. Translated: CASSRGGDRANSPLHF.

This clone was recorded only once. The rearrangement links TRBV5-1 to TRBJ1-4; 7 positions agree with TRBD1. The CDR3 is 19 residues long. The ends lost 5 bases at V and 6 bases at J; junction bases unmatched: 22. In germline, CDR1 is SGHRS, CDR2 YFSETQ. The CDR3 loop reads CASRPLQGTIGEWDEKLFF. CDR3 in DNA: TGCGCCAGCAGGCCTCTACAGGGGACAATAGGCGAGTGGGATGAAAAACTGTTTTTT. Complete variable domain (other parts from reference TRBV5-1 and TRBJ1-4): KAGVTQTPRYLIKTRGQQVTLSCSPISGHRSVSWYQQTPGQGLQFLFEYFSETQRNKGNFPGRFSGRQFSNSRSEMNVSTLELGDSALYLCASRPLQGTIGEWDEKLFFGSGTQLSVL.

V and J are TRBV28 and TRBJ1-2; D possibly corresponds to TRBD1 (6 bases). CDR1 and CDR2 (germline): MDHEN, SYDVKM. Trimming shortened V by 8 bases and J by 2 bases, and 15 bases separated the two germline ends. The CDR3 contains 14 residues. This CDR3 is CASVGGGQNYGYTF. The CDR3 nucleotides are TGTGCCAGCGTTGGGGGGGGGCAGAACTATGGCTACACCTTC.

The genes are TRBV5-1 and TRBJ2-3, with 13 bases matching TRBD2. Trimming took 4 bases from V and 1 from J; bases not matched to a gene: 6. The CDR3 contains 17 residues. CDR1 and CDR2 from the germline V gene are SGHRS and YFSETQ. CDR3 in DNA: TGCGCCAGCAGCCCCGGGACTAGCGGGGTACGCACAGATACGCAGTATTTT. This gives the protein CASSPGTSGVRTDTQYF.